One and the same sample provided the 29 T cell receptor beta chains below, sequenced in a study of cytomegalovirus exposure and HLA in healthy donors. Primers for the PCR totalled 60 Vbeta and 13 Jbeta. Sequencing was performed with immunoSEQ multiplex PCR; in TCRdb, only in-frame clones are kept and a portion is missing. The table shows under 110,000 clones, with 65% to 75% occurring only once. Material for sequencing was PBMCs. The receptors were gathered from a female donor in good health and CMV-seronegative.

The chain joins TRBV29-1 to TRBJ2-5; TRBD2 matches at 8 bases. The V gene's germline CDR1 is SQVTM and CDR2 ANQGSEA. The CDR3 spans 13 residues. Trimming at V came to 6 bases and at J to 1 base, leaving 4 bases not matched to a gene. CDR3 region: CSVPLAAQETQYF. The CDR3, as DNA: TGCAGCGTACCACTAGCGGCCCAAGAGACCCAGTACTTC.

This clone has a handful of counts. This chain links TRBV6-6 with TRBJ1-2, with 7 bases lining up with TRBD1. Losses at the gene ends were 6 bases for V and 4 bases for J; bases not matched to a gene: 8. This CDR3 has 14 residues. The V gene's germline CDR1 is MNHNY and CDR2 SVGAGI (reference sequence). The DNA of the CDR3 is TGTGCCAGCAGCGCATCGGACAGGATCTATGGCTACACCTTC. Translating gives CASSASDRIYGYTF.

The V and J genes are TRBV5-6 and TRBJ2-3; TRBD2 matches 11 bases. Germline trimming cut 7 bases from V and 0 bases from J; bases unmatched to any gene: 10. There are 17 residues in the CDR3. Germline V lookup: CDR1 SGHDT, CDR2 YYEEEE. CDR3 residues: CASGTSGRVMSTDTQYF. CDR3 DNA: TGTGCCAGCGGCACTAGCGGGAGAGTTATGAGCACAGATACGCAGTATTTT.

The J gene is TRBJ2-1, the V gene TRBV2; 15 bases are a match to TRBD2. Germline V lookup: CDR1 SNHLY, CDR2 FYNNEI. The CDR3 contains 17 residues. J gave up 9 bases and V 6 bases, and 12 bases lay outside the gene matches. CDR3 sequence reads: CASRARTSGRAVGEQFF. In DNA, the CDR3 is TGTGCCAGCAGGGCCCGGACTAGCGGGAGGGCCGTAGGTGAGCAGTTCTTC.

This chain links TRBV29-1 with TRBJ2-5, with 7 nucleotides matching TRBD2. V trimming: 6 bases; J trimming: 5 bases; junction bases outside the gene matches: 12. Germline V lookup: CDR1 SQVTM, CDR2 ANQGSEA. The CDR3 contains 14 residues. The CDR3 sequence is CSVPEPGGKETQYF. In DNA form, the CDR3 reads TGCAGCGTCCCGGAACCGGGGGGTAAGGAGACCCAGTACTTC.

This chain's CDR3 is CAWSRLSRYQETQYF. The CDR3 DNA sequence: TGTGCCTGGAGTCGGCTGAGCAGGTACCAAGAGACCCAGTACTTC. The V gene is TRBV30, the J gene TRBJ2-5; no firm D call. Trimming cost V 2 bases and J 0 bases, with 13 bases left between them. CDR1 GTSNPN and CDR2 SVGIG come from the germline V gene (reference sequence). The CDR3 sequence is 15 residues long.

The chain is built from TRBV2 and TRBJ2-7; perhaps TRBD2 as D (5 bases). Germline V gene lookup returns CDR1 SNHLY and CDR2 FYNNEI. Trimming shortened V by 6 bases and J by 3 bases, and 12 bases separated the two germline ends. The CDR3 is 13 residues long. DNA for the CDR3: TGTGCCAGCAGCCCGGCGGGCAGCTACGAGCAGTACTTC. Its translation is CASSPAGSYEQYF.

This sequence joins TRBV19 and TRBJ1-2; 9 nucleotides match TRBD1. From germline, CDR1 is LNHDA and CDR2 SQIVND (reference sequence). V was clipped by 5 bases and J by 13 bases; unmatched bases: 5. The CDR3 is 11 amino acids. CDR3 coding DNA: TGTGCCAGTAGTGGGGGACAGGGTAGCACCTTC. It specifies CASSGGQGSTF. Based on the CDR3 plus reference TRBV19 and TRBJ1-2, the full variable domain is DGGITQSPKYLFRKEGQNVTLSCEQNLNHDAMYWYRQDPGQGLRLIYYSQIVNDFQKGDIAEGYSVSREKKESFPLTVTSAQKNPTAFYLCASSGGQGSTFGSGTRLTVV.

The gene calls are TRBV5-5 and TRBJ1-1; 7 bases are shared with TRBD1. The V and J ends lost 2 bases and 5 bases, in that order; junction bases with no gene match: 6. The CDR3 consists of 14 residues. Germline V gene sequence: CDR1 SGHKS, CDR2 YYEKEE (reference sequence). This chain's CDR3 is CASSFTVRGTEAFF. For the CDR3, the DNA is TGTGCCAGCAGCTTTACGGTCAGGGGGACTGAAGCTTTCTTT.

This clone was observed a few times. The gene calls are TRBV5-8 and TRBJ1-3; 7 positions match TRBD1. J lost 1 base, V lost 7 bases, and 5 bases had no gene match. This CDR3 spans 14 amino acids. Germline-derived CDR1 and CDR2 are SGHTS and YDEGEE. In nucleotides, the CDR3 is TGTGCCAGCGACCGACAGGGATCTGGAAACACCATATATTTT. Translating gives CASDRQGSGNTIYF.

V and J are TRBV5-4 and TRBJ2-2; D is perhaps TRBD2 (6 bases). Germline CDR1 is SGHNT and CDR2 is YYREEE (reference sequence). CDR3 length: 13 residues. Trimming took off 4 bases at V and 5 bases at J, with 9 bases between the two ends. The CDR3 DNA reads TGTGCCAGCAGCCGGGCGGGGACCGGGGAGCTGTTTTTT. Translated: CASSRAGTGELFF.

The chain employs TRBV4-3 and TRBJ2-5, with 7 nucleotides matching TRBD2. The germline V gene has CDR1 LGHNA and CDR2 YSLEER. The CDR3 contains 15 residues. The junction had 12 bases not matched to a gene; V was cut back by 4 bases and J by 7 bases. CDR3 amino acids: CASSPTAAGEGTQYF. CDR3 sequence (DNA): TGCGCCAGCAGCCCCACCGCGGCGGGAGAGGGGACCCAGTACTTC.

This clone has only one observation. Other nucleotide sequences from this sample produce the same CDR3. This rearrangement joins TRBV27 to TRBJ2-7; D may be TRBD2 (5 bases). Germline loops: CDR1 MNHEY, CDR2 SMNVEV (reference sequence). V dropped 3 bases and J dropped 1 base, with 7 bases sitting between them. The CDR3 is 13 residues long. CDR3 amino acids: CASSFGGSYEQYF. CDR3 in DNA: TGTGCCAGCAGTTTCGGAGGTTCCTACGAGCAGTACTTC.

This chain uses TRBV4-3 with TRBJ2-6; weak D call: TRBD1 (6 bases). V was cut by 2 bases and J by 2 bases, with 19 bases left in between. The CDR3 sequence is 19 residues long. Germline V gene sequence: CDR1 LGHNA, CDR2 YSLEER. The CDR3, as DNA: TGCGCCAGCAGCCAACGGAATTTCGGCAGGGGCGCTGGGGCCAACGTCCTGACTTTC. Translated: CASSQRNFGRGAGANVLTF.

This clone has more than one count but fewer than ten. The rearrangement links TRBV7-6 to TRBJ2-1; tentative D call: TRBD2 (6 bases). This CDR3 has 15 amino acids. V shed 6 bases and J shed 4 bases, with 16 bases lying between them. Germline V gene data show CDR1 as SGHVS and CDR2 as FNYEAQ. CDR3 in amino acids: CASSFNSGEYNEQFF. CDR3 coding DNA: TGTGCCAGCAGTTTTAATAGCGGAGAATACAATGAGCAGTTCTTC.

CDR3 amino acids: CASRRAGEDEQYF. The CDR3 bases are TGTGCCAGCAGGCGAGCGGGAGAGGACGAGCAGTACTTC. The rearrangement links TRBV27 to TRBJ2-7; 8 nucleotides line up with TRBD2. This CDR3 spans 13 amino acids. Germline CDR1 reads MNHEY; CDR2 reads SMNVEV (reference sequence). Unmatched junction bases numbered 6, after V lost 6 bases and J lost 5 bases.

The rearrangement joins TRBV28 to TRBJ2-5; no firm D call. The CDR3 totals 14 residues. The germline gives CDR1 MDHEN, CDR2 SYDVKM. V was clipped by 3 bases and J by 3 bases, with 11 bases between them. The CDR3 region is CASSLIPYKETQYF. The CDR3 DNA reads as TGTGCCAGCAGTTTGATCCCCTATAAAGAGACCCAGTACTTC.

The rearrangement joins TRBV27 to TRBJ2-6; 7 positions agree with TRBD1. With 4 bases clipped from V and 3 bases from J, the junction kept 0 bases outside the gene matches. Per germline, CDR1 MNHEY and CDR2 SMNVEV (reference sequence). The CDR3 runs 14 residues. Here the CDR3 DNA reads TGTGCCAGCAGTTCAGGGGGTGGGGCCAACGTCCTGACTTTC. It specifies CASSSGGGANVLTF.

V and J are TRBV9 and TRBJ2-5; the match to TRBD2 covers 14 bases. There are 20 residues in the CDR3. Trimming took 2 bases from V and 1 from J; bases not matched to a gene: 13. Germline V CDR1 and CDR2: SGDLS, YYNGEE. This CDR3 reads CASSVSGLAGGGGIQETQYF. The CDR3 DNA follows: TGTGCCAGCAGCGTCAGCGGACTAGCGGGAGGAGGTGGGATCCAAGAGACCCAGTACTTC.

There are a few counts of this clone. This sequence joins TRBV30 and TRBJ2-7; D may be TRBD2 (7 bases). The CDR3 is 15 residues long. Germline assignment: CDR1 GTSNPN and CDR2 SVGIG (reference sequence). Trimming cost V 4 bases and J 5 bases, with 21 bases left between them. The CDR3 here is CAWTNRGLAVDEQYF. The CDR3, as DNA: TGTGCCTGGACAAACCGGGGGCTAGCGGTCGACGAGCAGTACTTC.

The chain employs TRBV19 and TRBJ2-7; 7 bases map to TRBD1. CDR1 and CDR2 (germline): LNHDA, SQIVND (reference sequence). V trimming: 5 bases; J trimming: 2 bases; junction bases outside the gene matches: 9. This CDR3 has 15 residues. The CDR3 nucleotides are TGTGCCAGTAGTTTCCACAGGGGACCAACCTACGAGCAGTACTTC. Protein: CASSFHRGPTYEQYF.

This chain uses TRBV10-1 with TRBJ2-3; perhaps TRBD1 as D (6 bases). The CDR3 spans 16 residues. Trimming left V 5 bases short and J 1 base short, with 16 bases between. Germline V gives CDR1 WNHNN, CDR2 SYGVQD (reference sequence). Here the CDR3 DNA reads TGCGCCAGCAGTCGCACACAGGGATTGGGCACAGATACGCAGTATTTT. It yields the protein CASSRTQGLGTDTQYF.

Only a few counts were recorded for this clone. V is TRBV28 and J is TRBJ2-3, with 9 bases lining up with TRBD2. Germline V gene sequence: CDR1 MDHEN, CDR2 SYDVKM. J was trimmed by 3 bases and V by 2 bases; bases with no gene match: 9. The CDR3 runs 17 residues. This chain's CDR3 is CASSLKSGRRWTDTQYF. Written as DNA, the CDR3 is TGTGCCAGCAGTTTAAAAAGCGGGAGGAGGTGGACAGATACGCAGTATTTT.

This chain connects TRBV19 to TRBJ1-5, with D uncertain. The V gene's germline CDR1 is LNHDA and CDR2 SQIVND (reference sequence). The V and J ends lost 6 bases and 0 bases respectively, with 12 bases between them. The CDR3 extends over 15 amino acids. For the CDR3, the DNA is TGTGCCAGTAGAGAACTACCCTATAGCAATCAGCCCCAGCATTTT. Its translation is CASRELPYSNQPQHF.

In this sample, this clone turned up once. The chain employs TRBV7-9 and TRBJ2-7; 7 bases are shared with TRBD2. J lost 6 bases, V lost 3 bases, and 2 bases had no gene match. CDR3 length: 12 residues. CDR1 is SEHNR and CDR2 is FQNEAQ in the germline V gene (reference sequence). The CDR3 DNA is TGTGCCAGCAGCTTTGCTAGCGGCGAGCAGTACTTC. Its translation: CASSFASGEQYF.

This clone was observed a single time. V gene TRBV28 combines with J gene TRBJ2-5; D not resolved. This CDR3 comprises 14 residues. V lost 3 bases, J lost 6 bases, and 14 bases lay in between. Germline-derived CDR1 and CDR2 are MDHEN and SYDVKM. In nucleotides, the CDR3 is TGTGCCAGCAGTTTCTTGGGCCCTCGGAAGACCCAGTACTTC. It encodes CASSFLGPRKTQYF.

The chain recombines TRBV6-5 with TRBJ2-5, with 14 bases lining up with TRBD2. CDR1 and CDR2 (germline): MNHEY, SVGAGI. The CDR3 contains 15 residues. The trim removed 5 bases at V and 5 bases at J, leaving 4 bases unmatched. CDR3 region: CASSRLAGGPETQYF. Written as DNA, the CDR3 is TGTGCCAGCAGTAGACTAGCGGGAGGGCCGGAGACCCAGTACTTC.

This chain connects TRBV7-8 to TRBJ2-7; TRBD2 matches at 7 bases. CDR3 length: 18 amino acids. The V and J ends lost 3 bases and 5 bases, in that order; junction bases with no gene match: 19. In germline, CDR1 is SGHVS, CDR2 FQNEAQ. In DNA form, the CDR3 reads TGTGCCAGCAGCTTCCCCCCGACGGGAGGATCCAGGTCCGACGAGCAGTACTTC. It encodes CASSFPPTGGSRSDEQYF.

The V gene is TRBV2, the J gene TRBJ1-2, with a weak D call TRBD1 (6 bases). CDR1 is SNHLY and CDR2 is FYNNEI in the germline V gene. The CDR3 loop spans 13 amino acids. V lost 6 bases and J 7 bases, leaving 15 bases between the germline ends. Here the CDR3 DNA reads TGTGCCAGCAGCCCGGACAGCTTAGGTGGCTACACCTTC. This codes for CASSPDSLGGYTF.